This entry lists 28 T cell receptor beta chains sequenced from one sample in a study of beta chain features in type 1 diabetes (dated by TCRdb to about 2018). Library generation was performed with the immunoSEQ multiplex PCR assay. All of the isolated RNA was reverse transcribed with the High Capacity cDNA Reverse Transcription Kit, so expressed TCRB transcripts were sequenced. This immuneACCESS table, as held by TCRdb, lists in-frame sequences with V and J called but not all clones. Of the missing ones, under half trace to an unresolved V gene in checked studies; the others have no known cause. Counted in this sample were 250,000 to 400,000 clones; about 15% of them appeared once. The ten largest account for about 6.7% of the sample. The source material was central memory CD4+ T cells from blood. These receptors all stem from a man aged 30-40 years in good health.

This clone has just a few counts. This chain joins TRBV6-1 and TRBJ1-1; a weak D match, TRBD1 (6 bases). The V gene's germline CDR1 is MNHNS and CDR2 SASEGT. The CDR3 is 14 amino acids. The V and J ends lost 1 base and 3 bases respectively, with 9 bases between them. The CDR3 spells CASSEDRGDTEAFF. CDR3 nucleotides: TGTGCCAGCAGTGAAGATAGGGGGGACACTGAAGCTTTCTTT.

The V gene is TRBV2, the J gene TRBJ2-7; 9 bases are a match to TRBD1. Germline V lookup: CDR1 SNHLY, CDR2 FYNNEI. This CDR3 has 14 residues. V lost 4 bases to trimming and J lost 6 bases; unmatched junction nucleotides: 7. The CDR3 region is CASSAGQGLGEQYF. The CDR3, as DNA: TGTGCCAGCAGTGCCGGACAGGGGTTAGGCGAGCAGTACTTC. Drawing the rest from reference TRBV2 and TRBJ2-7, the complete variable domain is EPEVTQTPSHQVTQMGQEVILRCVPISNHLYFYWYRQILGQKVEFLVSFYNNEISEKSEIFDDQFSVERPDGSNFTLKIRSTKLEDSAMYFCASSAGQGLGEQYFGPGTRLTVT.

This clone was detected only a few times. V usage is TRBV6-6 and J usage is TRBJ2-5; a possible D gene is TRBD1 (6 bases). Trimming left V 6 bases short and J 5 bases short, with 16 bases between. Germline assignment: CDR1 MNHNY and CDR2 SVGAGI (reference sequence). The CDR3 loop spans 14 amino acids. The DNA for the CDR3 is TGTGCCAGCAGCCATCGGGACACCAGGGAGACCCAGTACTTC. Translation: CASSHRDTRETQYF.

The rearrangement links TRBV6-1 to TRBJ2-7; D is possibly TRBD2 (5 bases). Germline V CDR1 and CDR2: MNHNS, SASEGT. CDR3 length equals 16 residues. V was trimmed by 2 bases and J by 3 bases, leaving 17 bases between them. The CDR3: CASSESERSWLYEQYV. The CDR3, as DNA: TGTGCCAGCAGTGAATCCGAGCGGTCGTGGCTCTACGAGCAGTACGTC.

This clone was recorded many times. The V call is TRBV19, the J call TRBJ2-1, with 10 bases lining up with TRBD2. CDR1 and CDR2 from the germline V gene are LNHDA and SQIVND (reference sequence). After removal of 9 bases from V and 5 bases from J, the junction contained 7 bases not matched to a gene. The CDR3 has 14 amino acids. DNA for the CDR3: TGTGCCAGCAGAGCCGGACTAGCGGACAATGAGCAGTTCTTC. Translated, it gives CASRAGLADNEQFF.

This clone was counted only a few times. This chain links TRBV12-5 with TRBJ1-5, with D perhaps matching TRBD1 (5 bases). Looked up from germline, CDR1 is LGHNT and CDR2 is FRNRAP. Deletions cut 5 bases from V and 5 bases from J, with 13 bases between. This CDR3 has 14 residues. The CDR3 nucleotides are TGTGCTAGTGGTCCAACGGGGGGACATCAGCCCCAGCATTTT. Encoded protein: CASGPTGGHQPQHF.

This clone appeared a few times. The genes are TRBV5-1 and TRBJ2-3; possibly TRBD2 for D (5 bases). The germline V gene encodes CDR1 SGHRS and CDR2 YFSETQ. The CDR3 runs 18 residues. V was pared by 3 bases and J by 0 bases, with 20 bases between. The CDR3: CASSSGGLLAASTDTQYF. CDR3 DNA: TGCGCCAGCAGCTCCGGTGGACTCCTCGCGGCTAGCACAGATACGCAGTATTTT.

In its sample, this clone was seen a few times. The chain combines TRBV30 with TRBJ2-5; perhaps TRBD1 as D (6 bases). Deletions cut 2 bases from V and 2 bases from J, with 12 bases between. The CDR3 spans 14 residues. The germline V gene has CDR1 GTSNPN and CDR2 SVGIG (reference sequence). The CDR3 DNA is TGTGCCTGGAGTCCAGGACAGTTTCAAGAGACCCAGTACTTC. It is translated as CAWSPGQFQETQYF.

CDR3 nucleotides: TGTGCCAGCAGCTCGGCAGGGGGCGATGAAGCTTTCTTT. Protein: CASSSAGGDEAFF. The chain joins TRBV5-4 to TRBJ1-1, with TRBD1 identical over 8 bases. The CDR3 totals 13 residues. V shed 3 bases, J shed 7 bases, and the junction held 5 bases outside the gene matches. Germline loops: CDR1 SGHNT, CDR2 YYREEE (reference sequence).

This clone has a count of ten or more. This sequence joins TRBV10-1 and TRBJ2-3; 9 bases are shared with TRBD1. The V gene end was trimmed by 4 bases and the J gene end by 2 bases; junction bases not matched to a gene: 4. Germline CDR1 and CDR2: WNHNN and SYGVQD (reference sequence). The CDR3 runs 15 residues. Here the CDR3 DNA reads TGCGCCAGCAGTGCCGACAGGGGGTTCACAGATACGCAGTATTTT. This encodes CASSADRGFTDTQYF.

This clone was observed a handful of times. The chain combines TRBV13 with TRBJ2-3; 10 bases line up with TRBD1. The CDR3 loop spans 16 amino acids. Germline CDR1 reads PRHDT; CDR2 reads FYEKMQ (reference sequence). The V segment lost 3 bases and the J segment 2 bases; nucleotides outside the gene matches: 5. CDR3 sequence: CASSFLTGGITDTQYF. CDR3 sequence (DNA): TGTGCCAGCAGCTTCTTGACAGGGGGCATCACAGATACGCAGTATTTT.

This clone was counted between two and nine times. The chain is built from TRBV7-8 and TRBJ2-6, with D perhaps matching TRBD2 (5 bases). Germline V CDR1 and CDR2: SGHVS, FQNEAQ. V gave up 4 bases and J gave up 1 base, with 11 bases separating them. The CDR3 has 16 residues. CDR3: CASSYLRRSGANVLTF. DNA of the CDR3: TGTGCCAGCAGCTACCTCAGGAGGTCTGGGGCCAACGTCCTGACTTTC.

This chain joins TRBV30 and TRBJ1-6; D remains ambiguous. The V gene lost 0 bases and the J gene lost 10 bases, with 16 bases spanning the gap. The CDR3 consists of 15 residues. From germline, CDR1 is GTSNPN and CDR2 SVGIG (reference sequence). This CDR3 is CAWSVLDRRESPLHF. The DNA for the CDR3 is TGTGCCTGGAGTGTACTGGACCGCAGAGAGTCACCCCTCCACTTT.

This clone appeared a few times. V is TRBV18 and J is TRBJ2-1; 7 bases are a match to TRBD1. The CDR3 length is 15 residues. From germline, CDR1 is KGHSH and CDR2 LQKENI. V lost 3 bases and J lost 5; bases outside the gene matches: 7. The CDR3 is CASSPRRGTDNEQFF. The CDR3 coding sequence is TGTGCCAGCTCACCGAGGAGAGGGACAGACAATGAGCAGTTCTTC.

The J gene is TRBJ1-5, the V gene TRBV7-2; D call uncertain. Deletions cut 0 bases from V and 5 bases from J, with 11 bases between. This CDR3 spans 15 amino acids. Germline V lookup: CDR1 SGHTA, CDR2 FQGNSA. Here the CDR3 reads CASSLAGLRDQPQHF. CDR3 DNA sequence: TGTGCCAGCAGCTTAGCCGGACTCCGGGATCAGCCCCAGCATTTT. The full variable domain, completed using reference TRBV7-2 and TRBJ1-5, is GAGVSQSPSNKVTEKGKDVELRCDPISGHTALYWYRQSLGQGLEFLIYFQGNSAPDKSGLPSDRFSAERTGGSVSTLTIQRTQQEDSAVYLCASSLAGLRDQPQHFGDGTRLSIL.

The chain carries TRBV2 and TRBJ1-2, with D uncertain. Trimming pared 7 bases from V and 5 bases from J, leaving 11 bases between. Per the germline V gene, CDR1 is SNHLY and CDR2 is FYNNEI. The length of the CDR3 is 12 residues. DNA of the CDR3: TGTGCCAGCACTGAGAATGGGTATGGCTACACCTTC. Translation gives CASTENGYGYTF.

The rearrangement joins TRBV15 to TRBJ1-1; unclear D gene. Trimming cost V 0 bases and J 6 bases, with 11 bases left between them. The CDR3 loop spans 14 amino acids. From germline, CDR1 is LNHNV and CDR2 YYDKDF (reference sequence). CDR3 sequence (DNA): TGTGCCACCAGCAGAGAGCAGCGGTTCCCTGAAGCTTTCTTT. Translated, it gives CATSREQRFPEAFF.

This clone was observed a handful of times. This chain connects TRBV5-1 to TRBJ1-1; D is unresolved. The CDR3 consists of 14 residues. Looked up from germline, CDR1 is SGHRS and CDR2 is YFSETQ. V was shortened by 0 bases and J by 1 base, with 7 bases between the two germline ends. DNA for the CDR3: TGCGCCAGCAGCTTGGCGCGGGGGAACACTGAAGCTTTCTTT. Translating gives CASSLARGNTEAFF.

This clone was observed a few times. Mismatch with germline at one junction end may stem from a read error. The CDR3 reads CASSKGQGQETQYF. CDR3 DNA: TGCGCCAGCAGCAAGGGACAGGGCCAAGAGACCCAGTACTTC. V gene TRBV7-7 combines with J gene TRBJ2-5, with TRBD1 matching 9 bases. The CDR3 runs 14 residues. The germline V gene has CDR1 SSHAT and CDR2 FNYEAQ (reference sequence).

The chain is built from TRBV7-8 and TRBJ2-7; TRBD1 might be the D (5 bases). The V and J ends lost 4 bases and 0 bases respectively, with 10 bases between them. The CDR3 loop spans 14 amino acids. From germline, CDR1 is SGHVS and CDR2 FQNEAQ. DNA for the CDR3: TGTGCCAGCAGCTCCAGACAGCGCTCCTACGAGCAGTACTTC. Its protein product is CASSSRQRSYEQYF.

This sequence joins TRBV18 and TRBJ1-1, with D perhaps TRBD1 (5 bases). There are 15 residues in the CDR3. Trimming pared 3 bases from V and 6 bases from J, leaving 17 bases between. Germline V CDR1 and CDR2: KGHSH, LQKENI. Written as DNA, the CDR3 is TGTGCCAGCTCACCGGGTGTCGTGACAGCCTCTGAAGCTTTCTTT. Translation: CASSPGVVTASEAFF. Looking up the rest from reference TRBV18 and TRBJ1-1 gives the full variable domain: NAGVMQNPRHLVRRRGQEARLRCSPMKGHSHVYWYRQLPEEGLKFMVYLQKENIIDESGMPKERFSAEFPKEGPSILRIQQVVRGDSAAYFCASSPGVVTASEAFFGQGTRLTVV.

J is TRBJ1-1 and V is TRBV30; 8 bases are a match to TRBD1. This CDR3 contains 14 residues. J was trimmed by 4 bases and V by 4 bases; bases with no gene match: 8. Germline CDR1 is GTSNPN and CDR2 is SVGIG (reference sequence). This CDR3 reads CAWNPGGRGTEAFF. The DNA of the CDR3 is TGTGCCTGGAATCCAGGGGGCAGGGGCACTGAAGCTTTCTTT.

This clone was seen a few times. The chain carries TRBV2 and TRBJ2-7; D uncertain. The CDR3 length is 12 residues. Trimming shortened V by 6 bases and J by 0 bases, and 6 bases separated the two germline ends. Germline values: CDR1 SNHLY, CDR2 FYNNEI. Here the CDR3 reads CASRTDSYEQYF. The CDR3 region has the DNA TGTGCCAGCAGGACGGACTCCTACGAGCAGTACTTC.

This clone was counted a few times. The genes are TRBV6-6 and TRBJ1-2; D might be TRBD1 (6 bases). Germline assignment: CDR1 MNHNY and CDR2 SVGAGI (reference sequence). CDR3 size: 16 residues. Deletions cut 6 bases from V and 1 base from J, with 18 bases between. CDR3 DNA sequence: TGTGCCAGCAGGCATACAGGACAGTTCATTAACTATGGCTACACCTTC. Translating gives CASRHTGQFINYGYTF.

This clone was picked up a small number of times. This sequence joins TRBV6-5 and TRBJ2-3, with 7 bases that match TRBD2. The V gene end was trimmed by 9 bases and the J gene end by 0 bases; junction bases not matched to a gene: 6. The CDR3 runs 14 residues. Germline loops: CDR1 MNHEY, CDR2 SVGAGI. The CDR3 loop is CASSFGGSTDTQYF. DNA for the CDR3: TGTGCCAGTTCTTTCGGGGGGAGCACAGATACGCAGTATTTT.

The V gene is TRBV19, the J gene TRBJ2-4; TRBD1 or TRBD2 may be the D gene (5 bases each). V was shortened by 6 bases and J by 3 bases, with 18 bases between the two germline ends. This CDR3 spans 16 amino acids. Germline values: CDR1 LNHDA, CDR2 SQIVND (reference sequence). The CDR3 region is CASRGSGREDKNIQYF. CDR3 DNA sequence: TGTGCCAGTAGGGGCTCGGGGCGAGAGGACAAAAACATTCAGTACTTC.

This clone was seen a handful of times. CDR3 sequence reads: CARSLRLEGFDNEQFF. The DNA of the CDR3 is TGTGCCAGAAGCTTGCGCCTGGAAGGGTTCGACAATGAGCAGTTCTTC. This chain connects TRBV5-3 to TRBJ2-1; D is uncertain. TRBV5-3 is assigned to the ORF class and has an uncertain function. The CDR3 runs 16 residues. V was cut by 1 base and J by 5 bases, with 16 bases left in between.

This clone was seen at least ten times. The rearrangement joins TRBV19 to TRBJ2-5; D possibly corresponds to TRBD1 (6 bases). There are 13 residues in the CDR3. The V and J ends lost 9 bases and 1 base respectively, with 12 bases between them. Germline assignment: CDR1 LNHDA and CDR2 SQIVND (reference sequence). The CDR3 sequence is CASSRTVQETQYF. CDR3 bases: TGTGCCAGCTCTCGGACAGTCCAAGAGACCCAGTACTTC.